This entry lists 26 T cell receptor beta chains sequenced from one sample in a study of T cell repertoires in cytomegalovirus infection. MiXCR, applied by TCRdb to the reads, yields one record per CDR3 protein. The table has 500,000 to 600,000 distinct CDR3 sequences, about 17% seen once. Input material: CD8+ T cells from PBMCs. These receptors came from a human donor in good health (CMV status not recorded). Some clones in this sample may be carry-over from other donors' samples.

This clonotype turned up a few times. CDR3 nucleotides: TGTGCCAGCAGTTCTTTAGCGGGAGTACCCGAGACCCAGTACTTC. Protein sequence: CASSSLAGVPETQYF. V usage is TRBV6-5 and J usage is TRBJ2-5; 9 nucleotides align to TRBD2. The trim removed 4 bases at V and 5 bases at J, leaving 8 bases unmatched. Germline V CDR1 and CDR2: MNHEY, SVGAGI. CDR3 length equals 15 residues.

The sample holds many counts of this clonotype. The chain carries TRBV12-3 or TRBV12-4 and TRBJ1-3; D is uncertain. The CDR3 runs 11 residues. Here the CDR3 reads CGEGSGNTIYF. In DNA, the CDR3 is TGTGGTGAGGGCTCTGGAAACACCATATATTTT.

This chain uses TRBV7-3 with TRBJ2-3; 9 bases agree with TRBD2. Germline values: CDR1 SGHTA, CDR2 FQGTGA. The trim removed 5 bases at V and 2 bases at J, leaving 8 bases unmatched. The CDR3 totals 16 residues. CDR3 coding DNA: TGTGCCAGCAGCGCTCTAGCGGGGTCTGACACAGATACGCAGTATTTT. Residues: CASSALAGSDTDTQYF. The variable domain in full, with the rest retrieved from reference TRBV7-3 and TRBJ2-3, is GAGVSQTPSNKVTEKGKYVELRCDPISGHTALYWYRQSLGQGPEFLIYFQGTGAADDSGLPNDRFFAVRPEGSVSTLKIQRTERGDSAVYLCASSALAGSDTDTQYFGPGTRLTVL.

This clonotype was counted a few times. This rearrangement joins TRBV28 to TRBJ2-7, with D possibly being TRBD1 or TRBD2 (5 bases each). This CDR3 is 14 amino acids long. Trimming took 2 bases from V and 3 from J, leaving 11 bases between them. Germline V lookup: CDR1 MDHEN, CDR2 SYDVKM. The CDR3 sequence is CASSLVGEYYEQYF. The CDR3 DNA reads TGTGCCAGCAGTTTAGTGGGGGAGTACTACGAGCAGTACTTC.

This clonotype was observed a handful of times. The genes are TRBV2 and TRBJ2-5, with D tentatively TRBD1 (6 bases). This CDR3 is 12 amino acids long. The V end lost 7 bases, the J end lost 5 bases, and 11 bases lay between the germline ends. Germline V CDR1 and CDR2: SNHLY, FYNNEI. CDR3 DNA sequence: TGTGCCAGCAAAACAGGGACGGAGACCCAGTACTTC. Its protein is CASKTGTETQYF.

This clonotype showed up many times. The rearrangement uses TRBV28 and TRBJ2-5, with 8 bases that match TRBD2. The germline V gene encodes CDR1 MDHEN and CDR2 SYDVKM. The CDR3 extends over 17 amino acids. V gave up 2 bases and J gave up 1 base; unmatched junction bases: 9. As DNA, the CDR3 is TGTGCCAGCAGTTTAGGGGAGGGCGGGAGGTTCCAAGAGACCCAGTACTTC. Its protein is CASSLGEGGRFQETQYF.

With regard to this clonotype: This could be a read error, since a much larger clone is one nucleotide away. In this CDR3 the conserved last residue, phenylalanine or tryptophan, is missing, so a read error is likely. The rearrangement joins TRBV10-2 to TRBJ2-5, with a weak D call TRBD1 (5 bases). Between the trimmed V and J ends, which lost 4 bases and 5 bases, there was a span of 11 bases. The germline CDR1 and CDR2 sequences are WSHSY and SAAADI. This CDR3 contains 13 residues. CDR3 amino acids: CASSGGGRETQYL. The CDR3 DNA reads as TGCGCCAGCAGTGGGGGCGGTAGGGAGACCCAGTACTTA.

Only a few counts were recorded for this clonotype. The chain recombines TRBV4-1 with TRBJ2-7; D might be TRBD1 (6 bases). CDR1 and CDR2 (germline): MGHRA, YSYEKL. CDR3 length: 18 amino acids. Trimming removed 1 base at V and 3 bases at J, with 22 bases between. CDR3 sequence: CASSQGMPWEEQGYEQYF. The CDR3 region has the DNA TGCGCCAGCAGCCAAGGAATGCCTTGGGAAGAACAGGGCTACGAGCAGTACTTC.

This chain connects TRBV20-1 to TRBJ2-7; 7 bases match TRBD1. CDR1 and CDR2 from the germline V gene are DFQATT and SNEGSKA (reference sequence). Unmatched junction bases numbered 8, after V lost 6 bases and J lost 0 bases. CDR3 length equals 14 residues. The DNA for the CDR3 is TGCAGTGCCCCGGACAGGACCTTCTCCTACGAGCAGTACTTC. Translated: CSAPDRTFSYEQYF.

There are many counts of this clonotype. J is TRBJ2-1 and V is TRBV12-5; 7 nucleotides align to TRBD1. CDR3 length equals 18 residues. Unmatched junction bases numbered 16, after V lost 0 bases and J lost 8 bases. The germline V gene encodes CDR1 LGHNT and CDR2 FRNRAP. The CDR3: CASGLVIRTGRGVDEQFF. CDR3 in DNA: TGTGCTAGTGGTTTGGTAATCCGGACAGGCCGGGGCGTGGATGAGCAGTTCTTC.

This chain connects TRBV5-5 to TRBJ2-4; 7 bases are shared with TRBD1. This CDR3 is 15 amino acids long. Trimming removed 3 bases from V and 11 bases from J; junction bases left unmatched: 14. Germline loops: CDR1 SGHKS, CDR2 YYEKEE (reference sequence). This CDR3 reads CASSSTGFAPSLQYF. The CDR3 region has the DNA TGTGCCAGCAGCTCGACAGGGTTCGCCCCCTCCCTTCAGTACTTC.

This clonotype was detected ten times or more. The chain couples TRBV14 to TRBJ1-1, with D perhaps matching TRBD1 (6 bases). The CDR3 has 16 amino acids. Between the trimmed V and J ends, which lost 0 bases and 7 bases, there was a span of 18 bases. CDR1 is SGHDN, CDR2 FVKESK, per germline. The CDR3 region has the DNA TGTGCCAGCAGCCAAGAATGGGGGCGCAAGCAAATTGAAGCTTTCTTT. The encoded protein is CASSQEWGRKQIEAFF.

Many counts were recorded for this clonotype. This chain uses TRBV19 with TRBJ2-2; 7 bases are shared with TRBD1. The CDR3 runs 16 residues. CDR1 LNHDA and CDR2 SQIVND come from the germline V gene (reference sequence). V dropped 1 base and J dropped 0; count of bases not matched to a gene: 2. DNA of the CDR3: TGTGCCAGTAGTATAGTTGGGACAGCGAACACCGGGGAGCTGTTTTTT. Translation: CASSIVGTANTGELFF.

The chain links TRBV20-1 to TRBJ1-1; TRBD1 agrees at 7 bases. Per the germline V gene, CDR1 is DFQATT and CDR2 is SNEGSKA (reference sequence). Unmatched junction bases numbered 11, after V lost 5 bases and J lost 8 bases. The CDR3 is made up of 13 amino acids. Here the CDR3 reads CSAPTDREEEAFF. The CDR3 nucleotides are TGCAGTGCTCCTACTGACAGGGAGGAAGAAGCTTTCTTT.

CDR3 protein: CASSVGGGGGETQYF. The CDR3 DNA reads TGTGCCAGCAGCGTAGGTGGAGGGGGGGGAGAGACCCAGTACTTC. V usage is TRBV9 and J usage is TRBJ2-5; perhaps TRBD2 as D (7 bases). V shed 0 bases and J shed 4 bases, with 13 bases lying between them. This CDR3 spans 15 amino acids. CDR1 and CDR2 from the germline V gene are SGDLS and YYNGEE.

This clonotype was observed a handful of times. J is TRBJ2-7 and V is TRBV11-2; D is undetermined. The CDR3 is made up of 11 amino acids. CDR1 and CDR2 (germline): SGHAT, FQNNGV. The germline V and J ends were trimmed by 3 bases and 5 bases, with 5 bases remaining between them. The CDR3, as DNA: TGTGCCAGCAGCTTCTCAGACGAGCAGTACTTC. This codes for CASSFSDEQYF. The full variable domain, in which reference TRBV11-2 and TRBJ2-7 provide the parts outside the CDR3, is EAGVAQSPRYKIIEKRQSVAFWCNPISGHATLYWYQQILGQGPKLLIQFQNNGVVDDSQLPKDRFSAERLKGVDSTLKIQPAKLEDSAVYLCASSFSDEQYFGPGTRLTVT.

The gene calls are TRBV20-1 and TRBJ2-7, with 10 bases aligning to TRBD1. This CDR3 has 15 residues. Germline V gene sequence: CDR1 DFQATT, CDR2 SNEGSKA (reference sequence). V was pared by 6 bases and J by 2 bases, with 10 bases of the junction left unmatched. Here the CDR3 DNA reads TGCAGTGCGGCCATAGGGACAGGGGTAACCTACGAGCAGTACTTC. This sequence encodes CSAAIGTGVTYEQYF.

On this clonotype itself: The junction does not match germline at one end; this may be a read error. As DNA, the CDR3 is TGTGCCAGCAGTCCGGGACAGGGGGCCCCTAACTATGGCTACATCTTC. Its protein product is CASSPGQGAPNYGYIF. J is TRBJ1-2 and V is TRBV14, with 12 bases matching TRBD1. Germline CDR1 and CDR2: SGHDN and FVKESK. The length of the CDR3 is 16 residues. The full variable domain, with the rest looked up from reference TRBV14 and TRBJ1-2, is EAGVTQFPSHSVIEKGQTVTLRCDPISGHDNLYWYRRVMGKEIKFLLHFVKESKQDESGMPNNRFLAERTGGTYSTLKVQPAELEDSGVYFCASSPGQGAPNYGYIFGSGTRLTVV.

The rearrangement uses TRBV25-1 and TRBJ2-5; 10 bases fit TRBD1. J was trimmed by 2 bases and V by 10 bases; bases with no gene match: 16. This CDR3 region has 17 residues. Looked up from germline, CDR1 is MGHDK and CDR2 is SYGVNS. Written as DNA, the CDR3 is TGTGCCACCCATACCAATGACAGGGGGCTGGGGCAAGAGACCCAGTACTTC. This translates into CATHTNDRGLGQETQYF.

This clonotype was counted many times. The chain is built from TRBV12-5 and TRBJ2-1; D is undetermined. Trimming took off 8 bases at V and 4 bases at J, with 12 bases between the two ends. There are 13 residues in the CDR3. CDR1 LGHNT and CDR2 FRNRAP come from the germline V gene. Here the CDR3 reads CASSILPYNEQFF. The CDR3 bases are TGTGCTAGTAGTATACTTCCGTACAATGAGCAGTTCTTC.

About this clonotype itself: A read error may explain this, as a much larger clone is one base away. The conserved phenylalanine or tryptophan normally closing the CDR3 is absent here, so this likely arose from a read error. The chain carries TRBV6-1 and TRBJ1-2, with 8 nucleotides matching TRBD1. This CDR3 is built from 15 residues. The junction had 10 bases not matched to a gene; V was cut back by 5 bases and J by 5 bases. Germline-derived CDR1 and CDR2 are MNHNS and SASEGT. The CDR3 DNA follows: TGTGCCAGCAGTACGACCGGGACAGGCGGTTATGGCTACACCTTA. As protein: CASSTTGTGGYGYTL.

This clonotype has ten or more counts. This CDR3 reads CASSVFAGELFF. CDR3 nucleotides: TGTGCCAGTAGTGTTTTCGCCGGGGAGCTGTTTTTT. The chain couples TRBV19 to TRBJ2-2; D is ambiguous. V gave up 5 bases and J gave up 6 bases, with 7 bases separating them. Germline V gene lookup returns CDR1 LNHDA and CDR2 SQIVND (reference sequence). The CDR3 runs to 12 residues.

Ten or more counts support this clonotype. V is TRBV11-2 and J is TRBJ2-7; possibly TRBD1 or TRBD2 for D (5 bases each). The V gene's germline CDR1 is SGHAT and CDR2 FQNNGV. V shed 3 bases and J shed 1 base, with 19 bases lying between them. The CDR3 is 17 amino acids. The CDR3: CASSFGTDAWSSYEQYF. DNA of the CDR3: TGTGCCAGCAGCTTCGGGACGGATGCGTGGTCTTCCTACGAGCAGTACTTC. The whole variable domain, remainder taken from reference TRBV11-2 and TRBJ2-7, is EAGVAQSPRYKIIEKRQSVAFWCNPISGHATLYWYQQILGQGPKLLIQFQNNGVVDDSQLPKDRFSAERLKGVDSTLKIQPAKLEDSAVYLCASSFGTDAWSSYEQYFGPGTRLTVT.

This clonotype came up many times. The chain carries TRBV7-6 and TRBJ2-3, with 8 bases that match TRBD1. V was pared by 5 bases and J by 3 bases, with 7 bases of the junction left unmatched. Germline V lookup: CDR1 SGHVS, CDR2 FNYEAQ. The CDR3 runs 15 residues. CDR3 amino acids: CASSLQGVVTDTQYF. The CDR3 DNA is TGTGCCAGCAGCCTACAGGGGGTGGTAACAGATACGCAGTATTTT.

CDR3 amino acids: CSARDLGQGPTDTQYF. The CDR3 nucleotides are TGCAGTGCTAGAGACTTGGGACAGGGCCCCACAGATACGCAGTATTTT. The rearrangement joins TRBV20-1 to TRBJ2-3; TRBD1 agrees at 9 bases. The germline gives CDR1 DFQATT, CDR2 SNEGSKA (reference sequence). This CDR3 spans 16 amino acids. The junction had 6 bases not matched to a gene; V was cut back by 0 bases and J by 2 bases.

Many counts were recorded for this clonotype. V is TRBV7-9 and J is TRBJ2-7; 9 nucleotides agree with TRBD2. The CDR3 spans 17 residues. CDR1 and CDR2 (germline): SEHNR, FQNEAQ (reference sequence). Losses at the gene ends were 4 bases for V and 3 bases for J; bases not matched to a gene: 13. The CDR3 loop reads CASSSYSGSPENYEQYF. The CDR3 DNA is TGTGCCAGCAGCTCCTATAGCGGGAGCCCCGAAAACTACGAGCAGTACTTC.